The next 7 T cell receptor beta chains were all read from a single sample in a study of blood T cell repertoires in COVID-19. Sequencing was performed with immunoSEQ multiplex PCR; in TCRdb, only in-frame clones are kept and a portion is missing. Found here are 90,000 to 120,000 clones, 88% of them singletons; the top ten hold roughly 6.6%. The sequenced material came from peripheral blood. These receptors came from a middle-aged man with active or convalescent COVID-19.

The genes are TRBV4-1 and TRBJ1-4; no reliable D call. The V gene's germline CDR1 is MGHRA and CDR2 YSYEKL. Trimming took 3 bases from V and 0 from J, leaving 8 bases between them. CDR3 size: 15 residues. The CDR3 is CASSQFFATNEKLFF. The CDR3 nucleotides read TGCGCCAGCAGCCAGTTCTTTGCAACTAATGAAAAACTGTTTTTT.

V is TRBV19 and J is TRBJ1-2; maybe TRBD1 (5 bases). The CDR3 is 15 residues long. Germline values: CDR1 LNHDA, CDR2 SQIVND (reference sequence). With 6 bases removed from V and 2 bases from J, the gap between germline ends came to 16 bases. CDR3: CASRPAGGTNYGYTF. The CDR3 coding sequence is TGTGCCAGTAGACCGGCGGGGGGAACCAACTATGGCTACACCTTC. Based on the CDR3 plus reference TRBV19 and TRBJ1-2, the full variable domain is DGGITQSPKYLFRKEGQNVTLSCEQNLNHDAMYWYRQDPGQGLRLIYYSQIVNDFQKGDIAEGYSVSREKKESFPLTVTSAQKNPTAFYLCASRPAGGTNYGYTFGSGTRLTVV.

This sequence joins TRBV28 and TRBJ1-5, with D possibly TRBD1 on 6 matching bases. Germline loops: CDR1 MDHEN, CDR2 SYDVKM. The CDR3 totals 17 residues. The V end was cut by 6 bases, the J end by 6 bases, with 24 bases between. The CDR3 DNA follows: TGTGCCAGCAGCCCCGACAGGTGGGGAATTTCTAGTCAGCCCCAGCATTTT. It is translated as CASSPDRWGISSQPQHF.

This chain joins TRBV19 and TRBJ2-3; the match to TRBD1 covers 9 bases. The CDR3 runs 15 residues. The germline V gene encodes CDR1 LNHDA and CDR2 SQIVND (reference sequence). J was trimmed by 5 bases and V by 5 bases; bases with no gene match: 8. CDR3: CASSLRDREGDTQYF. CDR3 in DNA: TGTGCCAGTAGTCTCCGGGACAGGGAGGGAGATACGCAGTATTTT.

The V gene is TRBV4-3, the J gene TRBJ1-4, with D perhaps TRBD1 (5 bases). This CDR3 comprises 17 residues. CDR1 and CDR2 from the germline V gene are LGHNA and YSLEER. V was trimmed by 0 bases and J by 1 base, leaving 12 bases between them. The CDR3 protein is CASSQDWRGGTNEKLFF. The CDR3 DNA follows: TGCGCCAGCAGCCAAGATTGGCGGGGCGGAACTAATGAAAAACTGTTTTTT.

The chain joins TRBV6-6 to TRBJ1-5; unclear D gene. The CDR3 is 14 amino acids. CDR1 and CDR2 from the germline V gene are MNHNY and SVGAGI (reference sequence). V gave up 0 bases and J gave up 11 bases, with 14 bases separating them. DNA for the CDR3: TGTGCCAGCAGTTACTCGGGTTTATCGCAGGCCCAGCATTTT. Encoded protein: CASSYSGLSQAQHF.

The CDR3 loop reads CASSPAREALNEQFF. The CDR3 DNA reads as TGTGCCAGTAGTCCTGCCAGAGAGGCGTTGAATGAGCAGTTCTTC. The chain uses TRBV19 and TRBJ2-1; D is ambiguous. Trimming took 5 bases from V and 7 from J, leaving 18 bases between them. CDR1 and CDR2 (germline): LNHDA, SQIVND (reference sequence). CDR3 size: 15 residues.